The T cell receptor (beta chain) described here comes from a study of early T cells in non-severe SARS-CoV-2 infection. Study-level background: Investigators sequenced bulk RNA drawn from unsorted whole blood, and chains remained unpaired.

This clonotype was recorded at least ten times. Its antigen is still unknown. Unique molecular identifiers tagged individual cDNA molecules. From the 5' RACE reads, TCRdb called clonotypes with MiXCR, one entry per CDR3 protein. The repertoire holds about 22,000 distinct CDR3 sequences, with under 5.5% as singletons. Germline values: CDR1 SGHAT, CDR2 FQNNGV. The CDR3 length is 18 residues. After removal of 0 bases from V and 7 bases from J, the junction contained 12 bases not matched to a gene. Broader study findings: Using VDJdb, the matching emphasized anti-spike CD8 responses while missing private and CD4 specificities.

The chain links TRBV11-2 to TRBJ2-1, with 10 nucleotides matching TRBD2. What was sequenced was whole blood. The receptor's source is an adult who was a healthcare worker with PCR-confirmed SARS-CoV-2 infection or an uninfected control (not recorded which). CDR3 residues: CASSLDLRSGGAGNEQFF. The CDR3 nucleotides read TGTGCCAGCAGCTTAGACCTCCGGAGCGGGGGGGCCGGAAATGAGCAGTTCTTC.